This T cell receptor beta chain was sequenced for a study of T cells in Graves' hyperthyroidism and ophthalmopathy. RNA transcripts provided the source from which TCR beta CDR3 regions were amplified. A set of HTBI primers served as the primers for a first-round RT-PCR of the TCR CDR3. TCRdb re-analysed the multiplex PCR reads in MiXCR, keeping a single row per CDR3 protein. Of around 690,000 distinct CDR3 sequences listed, around a sixth are singletons. A patient was excluded if there was uncontrolled infection, other autoimmune disease, pregnancy or lactation. This CDR3 is built from 15 residues. Germline CDR1 and CDR2: MNHEY and SVGEGT. A word on this clonotype: This clone may be a read error of a much larger clone one base away.

V usage is TRBV6-2 or TRBV6-3 and J usage is TRBJ1-1, with 10 bases lining up with TRBD1. The sequenced sample consisted of blood. This TCR was sampled from a man between 45 and 60 years old with Graves' hyperthyroidism. CDR3 protein: CASSPATGGNIEAFF. In nucleotides, the CDR3 is TGTGCCAGCAGTCCCGCGACAGGGGGCAACATTGAAGCTTTCTTT.